Sequencing of this T cell receptor beta chain was carried out in a study of T cell responses to AZD1222 COVID-19 vaccine. Study as a whole: Analyses pooled second doses at about 4 or about 12 weeks.

Germline V CDR1 and CDR2: SEHNR, FQNEAQ (reference sequence). V was shortened by 5 bases and J by 9 bases, with 17 bases between the two germline ends. CDR3 length: 15 residues. Profiled with immunoSEQ multiplex PCR; TCRdb holds only in-frame clones, not every one. The table lists more than 95,000 clones, 85% to 90% of them singletons, with about 7.8% in the top ten. Overall study results and limits: In the spike-specific TCR repertoire, nearly half reportedly target unmutated variant regions. Just a handful of people given AZD1222 tested seropositive at baseline.

Worth noting for this clone: What it binds is not known.

The rearrangement joins TRBV7-9 to TRBJ1-6, with D unclear. The TCR sequence derives from an adult in good health. Source: peripheral blood, taken on day 0 of AZD1222 vaccination. The CDR3 region has the DNA TGTGCCAGCAGCCCCATTTTGGGGTTTGCTTCACCCCTCCACTTT. Amino acid sequence: CASSPILGFASPLHF.